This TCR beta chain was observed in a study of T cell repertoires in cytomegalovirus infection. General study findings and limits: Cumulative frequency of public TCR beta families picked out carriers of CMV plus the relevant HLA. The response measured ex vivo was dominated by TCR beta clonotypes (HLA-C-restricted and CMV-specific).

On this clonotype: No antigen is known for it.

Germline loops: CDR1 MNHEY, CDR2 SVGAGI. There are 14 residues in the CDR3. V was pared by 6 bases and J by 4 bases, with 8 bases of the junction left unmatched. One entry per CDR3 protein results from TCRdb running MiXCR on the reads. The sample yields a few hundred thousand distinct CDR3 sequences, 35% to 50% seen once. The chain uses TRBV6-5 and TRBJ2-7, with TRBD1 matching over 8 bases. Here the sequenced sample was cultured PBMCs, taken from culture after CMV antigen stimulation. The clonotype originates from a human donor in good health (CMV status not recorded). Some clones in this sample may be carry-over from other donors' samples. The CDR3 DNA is TGTGCCAGCAGCTCAGGGGGCGCCAGATACGAGCAGTACTTC. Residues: CASSSGGARYEQYF.